Each of the 22 T cell receptor beta chains below was sequenced from the same sample in a study of metastatic and nonmetastatic thyroid tumors. TCRdb re-clonotyped the PCR reads through MiXCR. The sample has around 53,000 clones, approximately 15% seen once. No treatment had been given to any patient before thyroid surgery. Sequencing was done on a sample of blood. These receptors came from a female donor with papillary thyroid cancer or a benign thyroid nodule (not recorded which). Some clones in this sample may be carry-over from other donors' samples.

This clone was detected only a few times. A single base separates this from a much larger clone, so it may be a read error. V and J are TRBV7-9 and TRBJ2-3, with D unclear. The ends were cut back, 5 bases at V and 2 bases at J, with 11 bases in the middle. This CDR3 has 14 amino acids. Germline lookup yields CDR1 SEHNR and CDR2 FQNEAQ (reference sequence). The CDR3 spells CASSQDSNTDTQYF. The CDR3 nucleotides read TGTGCCAGCAGCCAAGACTCTAACACAGATACGCAGTATTTT.

This clone appeared many times. CDR3 bases: TGTGCCATCAGCGACCAGGAAAGTCAGCCCCAGCATTTT. It is translated as CAISDQESQPQHF. The gene calls are TRBV10-3 and TRBJ1-5, with D unresolved. The V gene's germline CDR1 is ENHRY and CDR2 SYGVKD. V was pared by 6 bases and J by 6 bases, with 12 bases between. The CDR3 covers 13 residues.

As to this clone: It may be a read error: a sequence one base away is much more abundant. This chain connects TRBV2 to TRBJ2-1; 9 bases agree with TRBD1. V lost 7 bases, J lost 7 bases, and 5 bases stayed unmatched. Germline lookup yields CDR1 SNHLY and CDR2 FYNNEI. The CDR3 has 13 amino acids. CDR3 sequence (DNA): TGTGCCAGCATAGCCGGACAGGGGAATGAGCAGTTCTTC. Encoded protein: CASIAGQGNEQFF.

This clone was observed a single time. This chain links TRBV6-2 or TRBV6-3 with TRBJ1-2, with TRBD1 as a possible D gene (5 bases). Looked up from germline, CDR1 is MNHEY and CDR2 is SVGEGT. This CDR3 is built from 21 residues. Trimming removed 2 bases at V and 8 bases at J, with 36 bases between. The DNA of the CDR3 is TGTGCCAGCAGTTACGGATGGGGACCCACACACTTCCACACCGCCATTTGGGGCTACACCTTC. Translating gives CASSYGWGPTHFHTAIWGYTF.

This clone is labeled medium-sized. This chain joins TRBV30 and TRBJ2-7, with no clear D. This CDR3 region has 11 residues. Between the trimmed V and J ends, which lost 0 bases and 2 bases, there was a span of 2 bases. CDR1 is GTSNPN, CDR2 SVGIG, per germline (reference sequence). The CDR3 DNA reads as TGTGCCTGGAGTGTGGCCTACGAGCAGTACTTC. The encoded protein is CAWSVAYEQYF.

Worth noting for this clone: The germline gene is not matched at one end of the junction; a read error may be the cause. The chain couples TRBV27 to TRBJ2-5; D unclear. The V gene's germline CDR1 is MNHEY and CDR2 SMNVEV (reference sequence). The CDR3 has 13 amino acids. The CDR3 DNA reads TGTTCCAGCAGTTTGAAGTGTTCAGAGGCCCAGTACTTC. This translates into CSSSLKCSEAQYF.

The rearrangement uses TRBV4-1 and TRBJ2-1, with 10 bases fitting TRBD1. This CDR3 has 19 amino acids. CDR1 and CDR2 (germline): MGHRA, YSYEKL. V was pared by 1 base and J by 6 bases, with 15 bases of the junction left unmatched. This CDR3 is CASSQGFGTGERCLNEQFF. Here the CDR3 DNA reads TGCGCCAGCAGCCAAGGTTTTGGGACAGGGGAAAGGTGTCTCAATGAGCAGTTCTTC.

The rearrangement uses TRBV5-5 and TRBJ2-7; a weak D match, TRBD1 (5 bases). This CDR3 contains 15 residues. Trimming left V 4 bases short and J 8 bases short, with 22 bases between. In germline, CDR1 is SGHKS, CDR2 YYEKEE (reference sequence). As DNA, the CDR3 is TGTGCCAGCAGCACCGACAGTGTTGGATTGGGCCAGCAGTACTTC. Translation gives CASSTDSVGLGQQYF.

On this clone: At one end the junction does not follow the germline gene, possibly because of a read error. The CDR3 region is CSASPGGRSRTYTQYF. DNA for the CDR3: TGCAGTGCTAGCCCCGGTGGGCGAAGTCGCACATATACGCAGTATTTT. The chain employs TRBV20-1 and TRBJ2-3, with D hard to call. Germline values: CDR1 DFQATT, CDR2 SNEGSKA (reference sequence). The CDR3 consists of 16 residues.

This clone was seen repeatedly, ten times or more. The gene calls are TRBV28 and TRBJ1-4; unclear D gene. Germline CDR1 MDHEN, CDR2 SYDVKM. The CDR3 spans 13 residues. The V end lost 3 bases, the J end lost 6 bases, and 8 bases lay between the germline ends. The CDR3 region is CASSFGSHEKLFF. CDR3 sequence (DNA): TGTGCCAGCAGTTTCGGTTCTCATGAAAAACTGTTTTTT.

A few counts support this clone. V and J are TRBV6-1 and TRBJ2-3, with D maybe TRBD2 (5 bases). This CDR3 region has 18 residues. Germline assignment: CDR1 MNHNS and CDR2 SASEGT. V gave up 3 bases and J gave up 0 bases, with 19 bases separating them. CDR3 in DNA: TGTGCCAGCAGTGAGCGGCTAGCTGGAGTATTTAGCACAGATACGCAGTATTTT. Its translation: CASSERLAGVFSTDTQYF.

V and J are TRBV20-1 and TRBJ2-2; TRBD1 agrees at 10 bases. Looked up from germline, CDR1 is DFQATT and CDR2 is SNEGSKA (reference sequence). The CDR3 runs 14 residues. The J segment lost 6 bases and the V segment lost 6 bases, leaving 7 bases of the junction unmatched. CDR3 DNA sequence: TGCAGTGCGGGACAGGGGCCCCATTCCGGGGAGCTGTTTTTT. As protein: CSAGQGPHSGELFF.

This chain connects TRBV11-2 to TRBJ2-2; perhaps TRBD1 as D (6 bases). Germline CDR1 and CDR2: SGHAT and FQNNGV. The CDR3 has 11 residues. Trimming removed 5 bases from V and 14 bases from J, with 12 bases in between. The CDR3 reads CASSLGGDLFF. The CDR3 DNA reads as TGTGCCAGCAGCCTTGGGGGCGATCTGTTTTTT.

Details on this clone: One end of the junction varies from germline; a read error may be responsible. This chain links TRBV28 with TRBJ1-5, with D possibly being TRBD1 (5 bases). The CDR3 sequence is 15 residues long. Germline V lookup: CDR1 MDHEN, CDR2 SYDVKM. The CDR3 DNA reads as TGTGCCAGCATTTTATCGGGGGGTCCCAATCAGCCCCAGCATTTT. This sequence encodes CASILSGGPNQPQHF. Drawing the rest from reference TRBV28 and TRBJ1-5, the complete variable domain is DVKVTQSSRYLVKRTGEKVFLECVQDMDHENMFWYRQDPGLGLRLIYFSYDVKMKEKGDIPEGYSVSREKKERFSLILESASTNQTSMYLCASILSGGPNQPQHFGDGTRLSIL.

In its sample, this clone was seen many times. The J gene is TRBJ2-2, the V gene TRBV20-1; 10 bases agree with TRBD2. Trimming took 2 bases from V and 3 from J; bases not matched to a gene: 0. This CDR3 is 14 amino acids long. Germline V gene data show CDR1 as DFQATT and CDR2 as SNEGSKA (reference sequence). The CDR3 nucleotides are TGCAGTGCTAGACTAGCGGGAGACACCGGGGAGCTGTTTTTT. It translates to CSARLAGDTGELFF.

On this clone: Germline is not matched at one junction end, which may reflect a read error. The rearrangement joins TRBV6-1 to TRBJ1-2; D not certain. The CDR3 sequence is 16 residues long. Germline V lookup: CDR1 MNHNS, CDR2 SASEGT. The CDR3 coding sequence is TGTACCAGCAGTGATGGTGAGAACCTACTTGTCTATGGCTACACCTTC. Protein sequence: CTSSDGENLLVYGYTF.

Points on this clone: This may be a read error: a much more frequent sequence differs by one nucleotide. The chain couples TRBV18 to TRBJ2-2; 7 nucleotides align to TRBD1. The germline V gene encodes CDR1 KGHSH and CDR2 LQKENI. This CDR3 is built from 16 residues. The DNA for the CDR3 is TGTGCCAGCTCACCTATGACAGGGATTGTCACCGGGGAGCCGTTTTTT. Encoded protein: CASSPMTGIVTGEPFF.

The chain combines TRBV5-1 with TRBJ1-1; D gene uncertain. Germline CDR1 is SGHRS and CDR2 is YFSETQ. The CDR3 sequence is 14 residues long. Trimming stripped 6 bases from V and 4 bases from J, with 16 bases between. The DNA of the CDR3 is TGCGCCAGCATACCGGACGGGAGGACCACTGAAGCTTTCTTT. It translates to CASIPDGRTTEAFF.

The sample holds many counts of this clone. The gene calls are TRBV15 and TRBJ2-1; 7 bases align to TRBD1. CDR1 LNHNV and CDR2 YYDKDF come from the germline V gene (reference sequence). The CDR3 extends over 15 amino acids. The V segment lost 3 bases and the J segment 7 bases; nucleotides outside the gene matches: 9. In DNA, the CDR3 is TGTGCCACCAGCAGGGAACCACAGGGGCATAATGAGCAGTTCTTC. Translating it yields CATSREPQGHNEQFF.

This clone was seen ten or more times. CDR3 sequence: CASRLGTTDTQYF. DNA for the CDR3: TGTGCCAGCAGACTAGGGACTACAGATACGCAGTATTTT. The chain recombines TRBV28 with TRBJ2-3; possible D gene TRBD2, 6 bases. This CDR3 is 13 amino acids long. Trimming cost V 6 bases and J 3 bases, with 10 bases left between them. Germline lookup yields CDR1 MDHEN and CDR2 SYDVKM.

In this sample, this clone turned up many times. The chain couples TRBV7-2 to TRBJ2-2; 9 bases are shared with TRBD1. After removal of 5 bases from V and 7 bases from J, the junction contained 5 bases not matched to a gene. Germline V gene data show CDR1 as SGHTA and CDR2 as FQGNSA. The CDR3 has 14 amino acids. CDR3 nucleotides: TGTGCCAGCAGCGTGACAGGGGGAATCGGGGAGCTGTTTTTT. Translated: CASSVTGGIGELFF.

The V and J genes are TRBV20-1 and TRBJ2-7, with D perhaps TRBD2 (6 bases). Trimming stripped 6 bases from V and 0 bases from J, with 9 bases between. There are 12 residues in the CDR3. Germline lookup yields CDR1 DFQATT and CDR2 SNEGSKA (reference sequence). The CDR3 spells CSATRGSYEQYF. CDR3 coding DNA: TGCAGTGCGACGCGGGGCTCCTACGAGCAGTACTTC.